This T cell receptor beta chain was sequenced in a study of CD8+CD57+ T cells in acquired aplastic anemia. Genomic DNA constituted the template upon which TCR beta VDJ and CDR3 profiling was performed. MiXCR was run by TCRdb on the reads, yielding one entry per CDR3 protein. The sample includes approximately 120,000 distinct CDR3 sequences, nearly 40% seen only once; the top ten take over 2%. Patients included in sequencing had previously demonstrated CD8+CD57+ cell expansion by flow cytometry. Details on this clonotype: A read error may explain this, as a much larger clone is one base away.

The CDR3 has 14 amino acids. Germline V gene sequence: CDR1 SGHTA, CDR2 FQGNSA. V is TRBV7-2 and J is TRBJ2-7; 9 bases are shared with TRBD1. This clonotype was obtained from a human donor with aplastic anemia. Sequenced sample: sorted CD4+, CD8+, or CD8+CD57+ T cells (not recorded which) from PBMCs. In DNA form, the CDR3 reads TGTGCCAGCAGCTTGGACAGGGGCTCCTGCGAGCAGTACTTC. Its protein product is CASSLDRGSCEQYF. Full variable domain (remainder filled in from reference TRBV7-2 and TRBJ2-7): GAGVSQSPSNKVTEKGKDVELRCDPISGHTALYWYRQSLGQGLEFLIYFQGNSAPDKSGLPSDRFSAERTGGSVSTLTIQRTQQEDSAVYLCASSLDRGSCEQYFGPGTRLTVT.